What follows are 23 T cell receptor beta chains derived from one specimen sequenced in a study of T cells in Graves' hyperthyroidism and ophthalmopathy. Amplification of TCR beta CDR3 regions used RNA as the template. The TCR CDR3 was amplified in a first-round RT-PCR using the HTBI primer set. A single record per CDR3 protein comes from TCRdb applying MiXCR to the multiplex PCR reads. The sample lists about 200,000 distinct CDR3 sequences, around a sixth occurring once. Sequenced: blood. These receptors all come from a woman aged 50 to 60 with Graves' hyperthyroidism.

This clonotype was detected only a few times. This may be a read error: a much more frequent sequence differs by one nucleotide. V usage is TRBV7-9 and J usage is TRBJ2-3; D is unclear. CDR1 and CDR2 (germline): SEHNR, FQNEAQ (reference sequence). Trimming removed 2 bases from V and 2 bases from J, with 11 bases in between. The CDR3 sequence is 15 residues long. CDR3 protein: CASSLMGSATDTQYF. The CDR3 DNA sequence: TGTGCCAGCAGCTTAATGGGGTCAGCCACAGATACGCAGTATTTT. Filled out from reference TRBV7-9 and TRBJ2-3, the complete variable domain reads DTGVSQNPRHKITKRGQNVTFRCDPISEHNRLYWYRQTLGQGPEFLTYFQNEAQLEKSRLLSDRFSAERPKGSFSTLEIQRTEQGDSAMYLCASSLMGSATDTQYFGPGTRLTVL.

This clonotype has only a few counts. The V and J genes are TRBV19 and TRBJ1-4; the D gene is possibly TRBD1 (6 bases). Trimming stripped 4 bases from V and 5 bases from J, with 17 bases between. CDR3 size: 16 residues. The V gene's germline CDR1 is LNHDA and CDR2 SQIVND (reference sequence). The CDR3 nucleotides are TGTGCCAGTAGTAGGCAACAGGGAAACTACAATGAAAAACTGTTTTTT. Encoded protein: CASSRQQGNYNEKLFF.

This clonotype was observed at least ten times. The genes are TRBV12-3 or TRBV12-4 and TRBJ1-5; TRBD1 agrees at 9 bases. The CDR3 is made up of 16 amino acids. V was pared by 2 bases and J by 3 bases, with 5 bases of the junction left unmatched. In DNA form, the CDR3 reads TGTGCCAGCAGTTTAAAGACAGGGGGGAACAATCAGCCCCAGCATTTT. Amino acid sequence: CASSLKTGGNNQPQHF.

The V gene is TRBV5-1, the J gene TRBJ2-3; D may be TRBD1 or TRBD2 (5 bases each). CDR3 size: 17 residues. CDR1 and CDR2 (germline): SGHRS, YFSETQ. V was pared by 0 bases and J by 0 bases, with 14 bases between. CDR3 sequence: CASSLAGPFASTDTQYF. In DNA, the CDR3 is TGCGCCAGCAGCTTGGCGGGGCCGTTTGCTAGCACAGATACGCAGTATTTT.

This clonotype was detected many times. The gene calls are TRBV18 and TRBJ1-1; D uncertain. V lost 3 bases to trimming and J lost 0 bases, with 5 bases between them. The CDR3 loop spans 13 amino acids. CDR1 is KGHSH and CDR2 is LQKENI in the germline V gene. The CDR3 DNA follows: TGTGCCAGCTCACCGGTAGTGAACACTGAAGCTTTCTTT. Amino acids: CASSPVVNTEAFF.

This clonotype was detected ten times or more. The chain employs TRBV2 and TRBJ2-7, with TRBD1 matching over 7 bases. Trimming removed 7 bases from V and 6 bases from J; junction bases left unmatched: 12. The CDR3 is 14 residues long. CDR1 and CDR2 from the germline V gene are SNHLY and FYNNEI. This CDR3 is CASIKGQNYREQYF. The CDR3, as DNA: TGTGCCAGCATAAAGGGACAGAATTACCGCGAGCAGTACTTC.

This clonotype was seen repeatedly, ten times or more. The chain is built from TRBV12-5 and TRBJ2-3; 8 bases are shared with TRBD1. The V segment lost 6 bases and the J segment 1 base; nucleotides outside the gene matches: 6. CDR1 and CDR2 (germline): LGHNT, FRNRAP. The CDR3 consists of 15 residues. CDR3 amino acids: CASGRSGQGTDTQYF. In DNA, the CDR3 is TGTGCTAGTGGCCGATCGGGACAGGGCACAGATACGCAGTATTTT.

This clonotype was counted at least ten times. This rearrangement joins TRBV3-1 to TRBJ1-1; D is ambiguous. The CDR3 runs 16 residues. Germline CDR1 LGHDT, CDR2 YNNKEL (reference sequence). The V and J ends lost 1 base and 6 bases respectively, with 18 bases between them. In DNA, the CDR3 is TGTGCCAGCAGCCAAGGTTCCGGTTCGTCTGTCGCTGAAGCTTTCTTT. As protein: CASSQGSGSSVAEAFF.

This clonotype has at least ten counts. The CDR3 is CASSLDEGLVDTQYF. CDR3 in DNA: TGCGCCAGCAGCCTCGATGAGGGGCTGGTAGATACGCAGTATTTT. The V and J genes are TRBV5-1 and TRBJ2-3; perhaps D is TRBD1 or TRBD2 (5 bases each). This CDR3 is built from 15 residues. Germline V CDR1 and CDR2: SGHRS, YFSETQ. Trimming took 4 bases from V and 5 from J, leaving 17 bases between them.

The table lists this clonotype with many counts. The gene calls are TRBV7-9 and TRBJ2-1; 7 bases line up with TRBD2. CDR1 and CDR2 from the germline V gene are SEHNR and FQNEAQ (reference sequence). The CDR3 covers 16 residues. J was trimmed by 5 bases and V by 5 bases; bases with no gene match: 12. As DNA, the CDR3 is TGTGCCAGCAGCGACCAAGCGGGATTGCGGAACAATGAGCAGTTCTTC. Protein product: CASSDQAGLRNNEQFF.

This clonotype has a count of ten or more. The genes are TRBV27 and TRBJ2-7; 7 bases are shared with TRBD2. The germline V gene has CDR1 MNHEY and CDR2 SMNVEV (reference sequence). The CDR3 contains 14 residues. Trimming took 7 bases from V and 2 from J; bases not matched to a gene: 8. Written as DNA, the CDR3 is TGTGCCAGCACCGCGGGAGCGGGACCCTACGAGCAGTACTTC. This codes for CASTAGAGPYEQYF.

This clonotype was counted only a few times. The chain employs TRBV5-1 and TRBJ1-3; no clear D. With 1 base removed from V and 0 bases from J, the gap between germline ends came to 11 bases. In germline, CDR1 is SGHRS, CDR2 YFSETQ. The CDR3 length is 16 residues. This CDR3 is CASSLSAVVSGNTIYF. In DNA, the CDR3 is TGCGCCAGCAGCTTGTCCGCCGTCGTCTCTGGAAACACCATATATTTT.

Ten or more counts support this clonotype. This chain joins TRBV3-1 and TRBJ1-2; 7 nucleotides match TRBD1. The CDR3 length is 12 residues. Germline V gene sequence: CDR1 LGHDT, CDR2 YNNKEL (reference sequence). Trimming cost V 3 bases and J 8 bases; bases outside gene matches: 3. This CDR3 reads CASSHVDRGYTF. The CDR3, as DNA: TGTGCCAGCAGCCACGTGGACAGGGGCTACACCTTC.

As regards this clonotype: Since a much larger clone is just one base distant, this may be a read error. CDR3 region: CSSSPRNLGGYTF. The CDR3 DNA follows: TGTTCCAGCAGCCCAAGGAACCTTGGAGGCTACACCTTC. The rearrangement uses TRBV3-1 and TRBJ1-2; no clear D gene. Germline V gene lookup returns CDR1 LGHDT and CDR2 YNNKEL (reference sequence). The length of the CDR3 is 13 residues.

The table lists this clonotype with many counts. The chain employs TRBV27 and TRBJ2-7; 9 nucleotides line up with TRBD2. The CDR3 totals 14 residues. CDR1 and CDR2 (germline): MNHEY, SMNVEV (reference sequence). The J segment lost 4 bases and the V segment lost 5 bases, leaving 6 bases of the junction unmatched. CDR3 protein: CASSLRAGGYEQYF. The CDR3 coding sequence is TGTGCCAGCAGTCTTCGAGCGGGAGGATACGAGCAGTACTTC.

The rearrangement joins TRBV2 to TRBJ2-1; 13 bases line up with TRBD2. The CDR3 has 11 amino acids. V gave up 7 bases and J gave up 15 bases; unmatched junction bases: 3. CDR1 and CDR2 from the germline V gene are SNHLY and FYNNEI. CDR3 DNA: TGTGCCAGCAAAAGGACTAGCGGGGGGTTCTTC. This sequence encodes CASKRTSGGFF.

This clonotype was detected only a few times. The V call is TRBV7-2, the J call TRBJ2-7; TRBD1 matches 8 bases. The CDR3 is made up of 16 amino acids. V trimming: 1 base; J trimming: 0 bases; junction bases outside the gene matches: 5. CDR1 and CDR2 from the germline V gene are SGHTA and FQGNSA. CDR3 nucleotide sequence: TGTGCCAGCAGCTTAGGGGGGACAGGTAACTCCTACGAGCAGTACTTC. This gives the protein CASSLGGTGNSYEQYF.

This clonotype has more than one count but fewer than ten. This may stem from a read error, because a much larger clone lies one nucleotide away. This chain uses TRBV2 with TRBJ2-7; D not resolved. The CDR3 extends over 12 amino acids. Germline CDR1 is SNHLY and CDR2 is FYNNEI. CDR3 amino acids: CASGEISYEQYF. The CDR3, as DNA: TGTGCCAGCGGTGAAATCTCCTACGAGCAGTACTTC.

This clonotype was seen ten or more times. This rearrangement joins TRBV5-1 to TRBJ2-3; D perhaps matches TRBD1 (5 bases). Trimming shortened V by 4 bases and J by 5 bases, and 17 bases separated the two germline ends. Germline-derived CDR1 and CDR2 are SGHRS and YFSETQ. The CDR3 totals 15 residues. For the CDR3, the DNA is TGCGCCAGCAGCCCCGCAACCAAAAGGGGAGATACGCAGTATTTT. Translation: CASSPATKRGDTQYF.

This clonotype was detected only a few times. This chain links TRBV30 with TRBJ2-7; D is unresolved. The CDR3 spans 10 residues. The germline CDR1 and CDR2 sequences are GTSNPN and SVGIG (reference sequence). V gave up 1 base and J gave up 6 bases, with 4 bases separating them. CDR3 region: CAWSDGEQYF. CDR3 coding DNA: TGTGCCTGGAGTGACGGCGAGCAGTACTTC.

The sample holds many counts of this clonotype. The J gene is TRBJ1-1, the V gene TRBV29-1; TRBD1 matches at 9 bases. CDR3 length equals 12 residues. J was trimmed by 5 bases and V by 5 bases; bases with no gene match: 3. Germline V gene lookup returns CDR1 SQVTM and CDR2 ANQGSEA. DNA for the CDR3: TGCAGCGTTAAGGGACAGGGTACTGAAGCTTTCTTT. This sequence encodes CSVKGQGTEAFF.

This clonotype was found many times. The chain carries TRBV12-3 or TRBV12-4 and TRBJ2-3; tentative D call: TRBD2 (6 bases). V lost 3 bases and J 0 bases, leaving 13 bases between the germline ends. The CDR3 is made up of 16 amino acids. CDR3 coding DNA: TGTGCCAGCAGTTTCATCCGGACTATTAGCACAGATACGCAGTATTTT. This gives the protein CASSFIRTISTDTQYF.

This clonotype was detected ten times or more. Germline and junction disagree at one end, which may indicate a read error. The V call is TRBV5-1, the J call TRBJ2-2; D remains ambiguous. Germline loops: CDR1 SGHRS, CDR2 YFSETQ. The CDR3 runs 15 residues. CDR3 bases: TGTGCCAGCAGCTTGGTTAGAGGGAACACCGGGGAGCTGTTTTTT. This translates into CASSLVRGNTGELFF.